A single sample gave rise to the 30 T cell receptor beta chains below, sequenced in a study of PD-L1 blockade in urothelial cancer. The method was immunoSEQ multiplex PCR; TCRdb's version includes in-frame clones alone and lacks a portion of them. The top ten hold approximately 2% of the sample, which has around 40,000 clones, 80% to 90% seen once. Here the sequenced sample was PBMCs, taken around atezolizumab (anti-PD-L1) treatment. Source of these receptors: a man in his fifties or sixties with urothelial cancer.

J is TRBJ1-2 and V is TRBV6-5; possible D gene TRBD1, 6 bases. Germline V gene sequence: CDR1 MNHEY, CDR2 SVGAGI. Between the trimmed V and J ends, which lost 4 bases and 6 bases, there was a span of 21 bases. The CDR3 consists of 16 residues. The CDR3 region has the DNA TGTGCCAGCAGTTCGGGATGGCAGGGGCAATGGGATGGCTACACCTTC. It encodes CASSSGWQGQWDGYTF.

In this sample, this clone turned up once. The CDR3 DNA is TGCGCCAGCCAAGGGGGCAGGGCCTACACAGATACGCAGTATTTT. It translates to CASQGGRAYTDTQYF. The rearrangement links TRBV5-1 to TRBJ2-3, with TRBD1 identical over 7 bases. The CDR3 has 15 residues. Trimming at V came to 7 bases and at J to 2 bases, leaving 10 bases not matched to a gene. In germline, CDR1 is SGHRS, CDR2 YFSETQ.

The chain recombines TRBV11-2 with TRBJ2-5, with TRBD2 identical over 9 bases. From germline, CDR1 is SGHAT and CDR2 FQNNGV. V shed 5 bases and J 2 bases; nucleotides not matched to a gene: 3. The CDR3 is 14 residues long. Here the CDR3 DNA reads TGTGCCAGCAGCCCTAGCGGGATTCAAGAGACCCAGTACTTC. Protein sequence: CASSPSGIQETQYF.

The V call is TRBV19, the J call TRBJ2-3; 7 bases are shared with TRBD2. Germline V gene sequence: CDR1 LNHDA, CDR2 SQIVND (reference sequence). The V and J ends lost 5 bases and 1 base, in that order; junction bases with no gene match: 0. The CDR3 consists of 13 residues. CDR3 in amino acids: CASSREGTDTQYF. CDR3 sequence (DNA): TGTGCCAGTAGTCGGGAGGGCACAGATACGCAGTATTTT. Variable domain in full (rest from reference TRBV19 and TRBJ2-3): DGGITQSPKYLFRKEGQNVTLSCEQNLNHDAMYWYRQDPGQGLRLIYYSQIVNDFQKGDIAEGYSVSREKKESFPLTVTSAQKNPTAFYLCASSREGTDTQYFGPGTRLTVL.

The rearrangement uses TRBV28 and TRBJ2-7; D not certain. Germline CDR1 MDHEN, CDR2 SYDVKM. Trimming took off 4 bases at V and 0 bases at J, with 10 bases between the two ends. The CDR3 extends over 14 amino acids. The CDR3 DNA follows: TGTGCCAGCAGTTCCCTCGGGTCCTCCTACGAGCAGTACTTC. It encodes CASSSLGSSYEQYF.

The J gene is TRBJ1-2, the V gene TRBV6-6; D call uncertain. CDR1 is MNHNY and CDR2 is SVGAGI in the germline V gene (reference sequence). There are 12 residues in the CDR3. V dropped 0 bases and J dropped 11 bases, with 10 bases sitting between them. The CDR3 region is CASSYSRTGYTF. The DNA for the CDR3 is TGTGCCAGCAGTTACTCGAGGACGGGATACACCTTC.

The chain joins TRBV5-1 to TRBJ2-7, with 7 positions matching TRBD1. The V and J ends lost 2 bases and 9 bases, in that order; junction bases with no gene match: 5. CDR3 length: 12 amino acids. From germline, CDR1 is SGHRS and CDR2 YFSETQ. The CDR3, as DNA: TGCGCCAGCAGCTTCCTACAGGGGCCGCAGTACTTC. It specifies CASSFLQGPQYF.

This clone occurred a few times. The chain links TRBV28 to TRBJ2-2; 12 bases agree with TRBD2. There are 17 residues in the CDR3. With 6 bases clipped from V and 4 bases from J, the junction kept 9 bases outside the gene matches. Germline CDR1 is MDHEN and CDR2 is SYDVKM. For the CDR3, the DNA is TGTGCCAGCAGCCCCTTTACTAGCGGGAGGCCCACCGGGGAGCTGTTTTTT. Translated: CASSPFTSGRPTGELFF.

The chain employs TRBV28 and TRBJ2-2; TRBD2 matches 7 bases. The ends lost 2 bases at V and 7 bases at J; junction bases unmatched: 4. This CDR3 is built from 14 residues. Germline lookup yields CDR1 MDHEN and CDR2 SYDVKM. CDR3 DNA: TGTGCCAGCAGTTTAAGCGGGGAGGGCGGGGAGCTGTTTTTT. Its protein is CASSLSGEGGELFF.

CDR3 coding DNA: TGTGCCAGCAGTTCCCCGGTAAACTATGGCTACACCTTC. Translating it yields CASSSPVNYGYTF. The J gene is TRBJ1-2, the V gene TRBV28; no firm D call. CDR3 size: 13 residues. Per the germline V gene, CDR1 is MDHEN and CDR2 is SYDVKM. Trimming removed 4 bases at V and 2 bases at J, with 8 bases between.

This clone has more than one count but fewer than ten. The CDR3 coding sequence is TGTGCCAGCAGCGAGGTCGGGGGTAACACTGAAGCTTTCTTT. Protein product: CASSEVGGNTEAFF. The chain is built from TRBV9 and TRBJ1-1, with TRBD1 as a possible D gene (5 bases). V was trimmed by 3 bases and J by 2 bases, leaving 11 bases between them. Germline V gene data show CDR1 as SGDLS and CDR2 as YYNGEE. This CDR3 has 14 amino acids. The full variable domain, with the rest looked up from reference TRBV9 and TRBJ1-1, is DSGVTQTPKHLITATGQRVTLRCSPRSGDLSVYWYQQSLDQGLQFLIQYYNGEERAKGNILERFSAQQFPDLHSELNLSSLELGDSALYFCASSEVGGNTEAFFGQGTRLTVV.

This chain uses TRBV6-1 with TRBJ2-1; 7 nucleotides agree with TRBD1. This CDR3 has 14 residues. The V gene's germline CDR1 is MNHNS and CDR2 SASEGT. J gave up 9 bases and V 6 bases, and 11 bases lay outside the gene matches. This CDR3 reads CASSLDRVDSEQFF. The CDR3, as DNA: TGTGCCAGCAGCCTTGACAGGGTTGACAGTGAGCAGTTCTTC.

This sequence joins TRBV2 and TRBJ1-1; the match to TRBD1 covers 9 bases. Germline CDR1 reads SNHLY; CDR2 reads FYNNEI. CDR3 length equals 16 residues. With 7 bases clipped from V and 0 bases from J, the junction kept 9 bases outside the gene matches. The CDR3 loop is CASTRDGTGLNTEAFF. DNA of the CDR3: TGTGCCAGCACCCGCGATGGGACAGGGCTGAACACTGAAGCTTTCTTT.

The chain joins TRBV5-6 to TRBJ2-1; TRBD1 might be the D (6 bases). The CDR3 consists of 15 residues. Germline assignment: CDR1 SGHDT and CDR2 YYEEEE. V was cut by 3 bases and J by 3 bases, with 13 bases left in between. The CDR3 DNA follows: TGTGCCAGCAGCTCTCCACAGGGAGTCTACAATGAGCAGTTCTTC. Its translation is CASSSPQGVYNEQFF.

Written as DNA, the CDR3 is TGTGCCAGCAGCAAAGGGGGGGGAGGTAATGAGCAGTTCTTC. Translated: CASSKGGGGNEQFF. This rearrangement joins TRBV21-1 to TRBJ2-1; the D call in the table, TRBD2, was not verified against the DNA. TRBV21-1 is a documented pseudogene. The CDR3 has 14 residues.

This chain uses TRBV10-2 with TRBJ2-1, with D tentatively TRBD1 (5 bases). CDR1 is WSHSY, CDR2 SAAADI, per germline. The CDR3 runs 13 residues. V gave up 5 bases and J gave up 6 bases, with 11 bases separating them. The CDR3 nucleotides read TGCGCCAGCAGTTCGCAGGGCCTCAATGAGCAGTTCTTC. Translation gives CASSSQGLNEQFF.

The chain is built from TRBV6-5 and TRBJ2-7; the match to TRBD2 covers 8 bases. Per germline, CDR1 MNHEY and CDR2 SVGAGI. CDR3 size: 15 residues. J was trimmed by 3 bases and V by 4 bases; bases with no gene match: 8. CDR3 protein: CASSSRGGPVYEQYF. In DNA form, the CDR3 reads TGTGCCAGCAGTTCCCGGGGGGGACCTGTCTACGAGCAGTACTTC.

This clone was picked up a small number of times. V is TRBV27 and J is TRBJ2-2, with TRBD2 matching over 14 bases. With 4 bases clipped from V and 5 bases from J, the junction kept 12 bases outside the gene matches. The germline CDR1 and CDR2 sequences are MNHEY and SMNVEV (reference sequence). This CDR3 is built from 19 residues. CDR3 residues: CASSSIPTSGGARTGELFF. The CDR3 DNA reads as TGTGCCAGCAGTTCTATCCCGACTAGCGGGGGGGCTAGGACCGGGGAGCTGTTTTTT.

The chain employs TRBV18 and TRBJ2-1; 9 bases are shared with TRBD2. CDR1 KGHSH and CDR2 LQKENI come from the germline V gene. Losses at the gene ends were 0 bases for V and 2 bases for J; bases not matched to a gene: 5. CDR3 length: 17 residues. The CDR3 DNA is TGTGCCAGCTCACCACCTTTAGCGGGAGTCCCCTACAATGAGCAGTTCTTC. It yields the protein CASSPPLAGVPYNEQFF.

The rearrangement uses TRBV6-5 and TRBJ1-4; D is unresolved. This CDR3 spans 14 amino acids. In germline, CDR1 is MNHEY, CDR2 SVGAGI. Trimming stripped 4 bases from V and 7 bases from J, with 13 bases between. CDR3 DNA: TGTGCCAGCAGTTCCCTAGGGAGGGTTGAAAAACTGTTTTTT. It translates to CASSSLGRVEKLFF.

The chain joins TRBV7-6 to TRBJ1-4; D is perhaps TRBD1 (6 bases). CDR1 is SGHVS and CDR2 is FNYEAQ in the germline V gene. The CDR3 loop spans 15 amino acids. V dropped 8 bases and J dropped 4 bases, with 17 bases sitting between them. CDR3 coding DNA: TGTGCCAGCGGCCTACTCAGGGGTAATAATGAAAAACTGTTTTTT. Amino acids: CASGLLRGNNEKLFF.

This sequence joins TRBV6-5 and TRBJ2-7; no clear D gene. The CDR3 has 13 residues. Germline V gene sequence: CDR1 MNHEY, CDR2 SVGAGI. V was trimmed by 4 bases and J by 6 bases, leaving 13 bases between them. The chain's CDR3 is CASSSSPTSEQYF. The CDR3 DNA reads as TGTGCCAGCAGTTCGTCCCCAACGAGCGAGCAGTACTTC.

The J gene is TRBJ1-1, the V gene TRBV27; TRBD1 matches at 11 bases. Per the germline V gene, CDR1 is MNHEY and CDR2 is SMNVEV (reference sequence). The CDR3 spans 14 residues. Trimming took 6 bases from V and 7 from J; bases not matched to a gene: 7. CDR3 amino acids: CASSRTGGASEAFF. The DNA for the CDR3 is TGTGCCAGCAGCCGGACAGGGGGCGCGAGTGAAGCTTTCTTT.

This sequence joins TRBV29-1 and TRBJ2-7, with D perhaps TRBD1 (6 bases). Deletions cut 4 bases from V and 2 bases from J, with 12 bases between. CDR3 size: 13 residues. Germline V gives CDR1 SQVTM, CDR2 ANQGSEA. The CDR3 DNA is TGCAGCGTTGTTAGGACAGAAACCTACGAGCAGTACTTC. Its protein product is CSVVRTETYEQYF.

The chain links TRBV19 to TRBJ2-1, with D perhaps matching TRBD2 (5 bases). V lost 5 bases and J 15 bases, leaving 14 bases between the germline ends. This CDR3 has 11 residues. Germline-derived CDR1 and CDR2 are LNHDA and SQIVND (reference sequence). The CDR3 sequence: CASSSRLRSFF. The CDR3 DNA sequence: TGTGCCAGTAGTTCTAGACTACGGTCGTTCTTC. Looking up the rest from reference TRBV19 and TRBJ2-1 gives the full variable domain: DGGITQSPKYLFRKEGQNVTLSCEQNLNHDAMYWYRQDPGQGLRLIYYSQIVNDFQKGDIAEGYSVSREKKESFPLTVTSAQKNPTAFYLCASSSRLRSFFGPGTRLTVL.

This clone occurred once. The chain joins TRBV10-3 to TRBJ2-5, with TRBD1 identical over 10 bases. The V gene end was trimmed by 10 bases and the J gene end by 4 bases; junction bases not matched to a gene: 3. Germline CDR1 and CDR2: ENHRY and SYGVKD. The CDR3 contains 12 residues. The DNA of the CDR3 is TGTGCCACCAGGGACAGGGGAGAGACCCAGTACTTC. It yields the protein CATRDRGETQYF.

V gene TRBV18 combines with J gene TRBJ1-2; D may be TRBD1 (6 bases). V shed 0 bases and J shed 4 bases, with 12 bases lying between them. The CDR3 covers 15 residues. Germline CDR1 and CDR2: KGHSH and LQKENI. The CDR3 is CASSPPAGESYGYTF. CDR3 nucleotide sequence: TGTGCCAGCTCACCACCGGCAGGGGAGAGCTATGGCTACACCTTC.

V and J are TRBV2 and TRBJ2-7; TRBD2 matches 7 bases. From germline, CDR1 is SNHLY and CDR2 FYNNEI. Unmatched junction bases numbered 14, after V lost 6 bases and J lost 0 bases. The CDR3 is 17 residues long. CDR3 sequence: CASSAEPSGRGSYEQYF. The CDR3 DNA follows: TGTGCCAGCAGCGCTGAGCCTAGCGGCCGAGGCTCCTACGAGCAGTACTTC.

This clone occurred once. The chain has TRBV14 and TRBJ2-1, with 9 bases aligning to TRBD1. CDR3 size: 18 residues. Germline trimming cut 3 bases from V and 4 bases from J; bases unmatched to any gene: 13. From germline, CDR1 is SGHDN and CDR2 FVKESK. The CDR3, as DNA: TGTGCCAGCAGCCAGTATACCGGGACAGGGAAGATTTACAATGAGCAGTTCTTC. It translates to CASSQYTGTGKIYNEQFF.

The chain joins TRBV28 to TRBJ2-5; D is perhaps TRBD2 (6 bases). Near its end, the DNA agrees better with TRBJ2-7, so the J call may be wrong. CDR3 size: 13 residues. Germline-derived CDR1 and CDR2 are MDHEN and SYDVKM. The DNA of the CDR3 is TGTGCCAGCAGGCCCCGGAGGGACTACGAGCAGTACTTC. Translation gives CASRPRRDYEQYF.